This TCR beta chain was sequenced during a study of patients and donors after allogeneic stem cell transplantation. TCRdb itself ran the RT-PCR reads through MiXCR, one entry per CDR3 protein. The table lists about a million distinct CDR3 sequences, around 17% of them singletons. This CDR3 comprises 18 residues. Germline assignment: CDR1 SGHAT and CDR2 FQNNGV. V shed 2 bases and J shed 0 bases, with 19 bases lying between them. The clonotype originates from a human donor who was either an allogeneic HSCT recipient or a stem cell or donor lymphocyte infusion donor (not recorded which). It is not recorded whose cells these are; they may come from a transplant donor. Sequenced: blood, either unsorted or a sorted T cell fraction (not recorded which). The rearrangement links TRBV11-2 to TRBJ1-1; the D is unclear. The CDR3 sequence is CASSLKVGRFFVNTEAFF. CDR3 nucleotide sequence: TGTGCCAGCAGCTTAAAAGTAGGCAGGTTTTTTGTGAACACTGAAGCTTTCTTT. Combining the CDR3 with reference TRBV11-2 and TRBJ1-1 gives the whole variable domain EAGVAQSPRYKIIEKRQSVAFWCNPISGHATLYWYQQILGQGPKLLIQFQNNGVVDDSQLPKDRFSAERLKGVDSTLKIQPAKLEDSAVYLCASSLKVGRFFVNTEAFFGQGTRLTVV.